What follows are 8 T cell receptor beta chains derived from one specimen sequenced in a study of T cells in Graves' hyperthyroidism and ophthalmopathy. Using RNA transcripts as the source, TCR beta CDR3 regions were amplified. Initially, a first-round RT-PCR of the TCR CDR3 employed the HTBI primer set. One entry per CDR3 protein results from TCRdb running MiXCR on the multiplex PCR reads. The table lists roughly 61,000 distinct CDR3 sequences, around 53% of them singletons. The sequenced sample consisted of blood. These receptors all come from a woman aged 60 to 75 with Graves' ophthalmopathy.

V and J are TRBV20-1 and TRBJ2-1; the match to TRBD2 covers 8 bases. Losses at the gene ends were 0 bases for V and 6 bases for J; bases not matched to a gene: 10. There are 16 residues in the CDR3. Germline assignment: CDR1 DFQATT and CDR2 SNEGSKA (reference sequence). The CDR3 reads CSARDQASGLLNEQFF. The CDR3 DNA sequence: TGCAGTGCTAGAGATCAGGCTAGCGGGCTCCTCAATGAGCAGTTCTTC.

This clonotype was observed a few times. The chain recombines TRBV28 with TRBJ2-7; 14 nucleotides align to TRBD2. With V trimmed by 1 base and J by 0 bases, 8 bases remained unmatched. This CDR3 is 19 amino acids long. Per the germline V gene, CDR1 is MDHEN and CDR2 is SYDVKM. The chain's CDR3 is CASSLSWTSGRMTSYEQYF. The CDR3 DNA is TGTGCCAGCAGTTTATCCTGGACTAGCGGGAGGATGACCTCCTACGAGCAGTACTTC.

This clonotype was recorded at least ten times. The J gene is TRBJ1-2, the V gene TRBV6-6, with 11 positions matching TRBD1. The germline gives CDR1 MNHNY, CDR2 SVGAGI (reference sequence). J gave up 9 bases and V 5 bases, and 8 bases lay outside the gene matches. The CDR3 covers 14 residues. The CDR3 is CASSHGQGASSYTF. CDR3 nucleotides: TGTGCCAGCAGTCACGGACAGGGGGCCTCGAGCTACACCTTC.

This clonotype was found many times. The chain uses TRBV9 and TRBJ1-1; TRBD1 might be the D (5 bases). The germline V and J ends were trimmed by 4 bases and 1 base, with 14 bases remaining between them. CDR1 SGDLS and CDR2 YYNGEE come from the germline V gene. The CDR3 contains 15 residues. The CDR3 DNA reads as TGTGCCAGCAGCTCCTCTCGGGGCAAGAACACTGAAGCTTTCTTT. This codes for CASSSSRGKNTEAFF.

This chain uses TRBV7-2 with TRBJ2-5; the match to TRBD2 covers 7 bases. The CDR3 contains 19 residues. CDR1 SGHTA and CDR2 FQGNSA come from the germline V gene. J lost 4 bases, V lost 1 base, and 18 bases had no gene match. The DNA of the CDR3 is TGTGCCAGCAGCTTAGGGGACTCATTCTACACCGGGGAGGGAGAGACCCAGTACTTC. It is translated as CASSLGDSFYTGEGETQYF.

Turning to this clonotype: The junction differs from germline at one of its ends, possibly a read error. The CDR3 bases are TGTGCCAGCAGTTCGACACCTAGTACTGAAGCTCTCTTT. Its translation: CASSSTPSTEALF. This rearrangement joins TRBV6-5 to TRBJ1-1; no firm D call. CDR1 is MNHEY and CDR2 is SVGAGI in the germline V gene. This CDR3 has 13 residues.

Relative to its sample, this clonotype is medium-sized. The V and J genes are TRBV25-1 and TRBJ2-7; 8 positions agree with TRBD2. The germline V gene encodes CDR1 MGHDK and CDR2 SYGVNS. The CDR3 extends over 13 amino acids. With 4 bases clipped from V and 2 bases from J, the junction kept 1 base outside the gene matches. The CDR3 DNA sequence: TGTGCCAGCAGTGTAGCGGGAACCTACGAGCAGTACTTC. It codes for CASSVAGTYEQYF.

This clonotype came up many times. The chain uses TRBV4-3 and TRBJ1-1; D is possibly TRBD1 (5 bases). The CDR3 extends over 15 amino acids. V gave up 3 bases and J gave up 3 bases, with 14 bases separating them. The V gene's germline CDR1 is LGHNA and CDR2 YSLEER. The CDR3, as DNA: TGCGCCAGCAGCCAGAAAAATCAGGGCTACACTGAAGCTTTCTTT. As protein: CASSQKNQGYTEAFF.